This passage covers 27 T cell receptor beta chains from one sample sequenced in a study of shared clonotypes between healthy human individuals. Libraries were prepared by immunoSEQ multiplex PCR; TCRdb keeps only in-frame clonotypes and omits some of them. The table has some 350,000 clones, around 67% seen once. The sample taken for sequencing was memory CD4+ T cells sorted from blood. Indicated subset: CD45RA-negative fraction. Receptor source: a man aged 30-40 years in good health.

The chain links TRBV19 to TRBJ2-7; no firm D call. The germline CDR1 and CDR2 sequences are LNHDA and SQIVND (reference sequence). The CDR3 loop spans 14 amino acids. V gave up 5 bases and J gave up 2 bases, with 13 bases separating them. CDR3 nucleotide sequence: TGTGCCAGTAGTCCTCCGGGCTACACCTACGAGCAGTACTTC. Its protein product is CASSPPGYTYEQYF.

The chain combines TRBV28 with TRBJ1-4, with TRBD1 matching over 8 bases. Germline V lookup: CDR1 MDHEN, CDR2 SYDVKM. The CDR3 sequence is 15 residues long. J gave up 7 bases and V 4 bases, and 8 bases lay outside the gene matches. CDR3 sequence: CASSSRRGRVEKLFF. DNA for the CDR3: TGTGCCAGCAGTTCCCGCAGGGGGCGCGTTGAAAAACTGTTTTTT. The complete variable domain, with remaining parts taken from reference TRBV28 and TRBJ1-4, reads DVKVTQSSRYLVKRTGEKVFLECVQDMDHENMFWYRQDPGLGLRLIYFSYDVKMKEKGDIPEGYSVSREKKERFSLILESASTNQTSMYLCASSSRRGRVEKLFFGSGTQLSVL.

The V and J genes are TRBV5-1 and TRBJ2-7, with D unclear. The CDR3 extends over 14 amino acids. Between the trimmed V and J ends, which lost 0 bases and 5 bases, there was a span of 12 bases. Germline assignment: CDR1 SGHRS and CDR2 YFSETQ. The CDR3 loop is CASSLGPLNDEQYF. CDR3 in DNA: TGCGCCAGCAGCTTGGGGCCCTTGAACGACGAGCAGTACTTC.

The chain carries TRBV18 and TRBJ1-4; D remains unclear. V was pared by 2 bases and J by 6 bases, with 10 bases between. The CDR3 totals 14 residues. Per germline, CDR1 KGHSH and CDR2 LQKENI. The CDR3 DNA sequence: TGTGCCAGCTCACCAGGAAGGACGCATGAAAAACTGTTTTTT. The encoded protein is CASSPGRTHEKLFF.

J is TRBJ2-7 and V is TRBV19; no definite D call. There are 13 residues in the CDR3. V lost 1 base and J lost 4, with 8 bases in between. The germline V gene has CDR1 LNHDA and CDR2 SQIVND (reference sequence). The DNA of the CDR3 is TGTGCCAGTAGTATAGTGGGATTTTACGAGCAGTACTTC. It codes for CASSIVGFYEQYF. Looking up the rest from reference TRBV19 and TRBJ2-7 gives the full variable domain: DGGITQSPKYLFRKEGQNVTLSCEQNLNHDAMYWYRQDPGQGLRLIYYSQIVNDFQKGDIAEGYSVSREKKESFPLTVTSAQKNPTAFYLCASSIVGFYEQYFGPGTRLTVT.

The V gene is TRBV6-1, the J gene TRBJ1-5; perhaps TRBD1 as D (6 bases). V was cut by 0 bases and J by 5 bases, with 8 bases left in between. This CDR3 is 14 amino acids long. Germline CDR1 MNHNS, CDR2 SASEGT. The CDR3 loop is CASSEATGYQPQHF. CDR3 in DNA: TGTGCCAGCAGTGAAGCAACAGGGTATCAGCCCCAGCATTTT.

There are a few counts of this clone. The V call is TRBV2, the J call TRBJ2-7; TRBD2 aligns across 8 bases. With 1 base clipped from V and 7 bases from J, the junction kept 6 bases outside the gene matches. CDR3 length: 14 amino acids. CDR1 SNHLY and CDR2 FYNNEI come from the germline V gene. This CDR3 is CASSEGVRGAEQYF. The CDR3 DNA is TGTGCCAGCAGTGAAGGGGTGCGGGGGGCTGAGCAGTACTTC.

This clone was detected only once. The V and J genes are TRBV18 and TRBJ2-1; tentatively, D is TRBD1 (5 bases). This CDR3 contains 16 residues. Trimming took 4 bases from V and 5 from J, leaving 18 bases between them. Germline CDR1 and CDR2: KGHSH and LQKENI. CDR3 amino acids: CASSLDRPGWDNEQFF. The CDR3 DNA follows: TGTGCCAGCTCACTAGACCGGCCAGGGTGGGACAATGAGCAGTTCTTC.

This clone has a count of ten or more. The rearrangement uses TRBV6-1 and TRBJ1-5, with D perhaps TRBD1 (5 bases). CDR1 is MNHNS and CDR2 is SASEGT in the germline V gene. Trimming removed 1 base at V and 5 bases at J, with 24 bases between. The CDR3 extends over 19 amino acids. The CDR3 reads CASSEDDVEYGRGDQPQHF. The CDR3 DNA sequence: TGTGCCAGCAGTGAAGATGACGTAGAATACGGGCGAGGGGATCAGCCCCAGCATTTT.

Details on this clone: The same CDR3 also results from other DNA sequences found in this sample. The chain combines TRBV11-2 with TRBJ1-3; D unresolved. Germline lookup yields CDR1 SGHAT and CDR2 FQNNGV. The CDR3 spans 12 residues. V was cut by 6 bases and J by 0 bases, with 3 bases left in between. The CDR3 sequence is CASSFSGNTIYF. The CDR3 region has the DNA TGTGCCAGCAGTTTCTCTGGAAACACCATATATTTT.

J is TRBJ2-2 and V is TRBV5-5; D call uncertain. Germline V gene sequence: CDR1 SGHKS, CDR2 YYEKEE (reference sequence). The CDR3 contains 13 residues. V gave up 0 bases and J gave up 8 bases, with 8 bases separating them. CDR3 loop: CASSLVVEGELFF. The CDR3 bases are TGTGCCAGCAGCTTGGTTGTGGAAGGGGAGCTGTTTTTT.

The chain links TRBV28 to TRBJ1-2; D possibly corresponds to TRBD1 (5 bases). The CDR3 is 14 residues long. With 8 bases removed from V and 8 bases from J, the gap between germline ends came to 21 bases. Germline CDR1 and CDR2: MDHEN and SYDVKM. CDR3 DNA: TGTGCCAGCGTCCAACCGGGGCGGCCGAAAGGCTACACCTTC. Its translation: CASVQPGRPKGYTF.

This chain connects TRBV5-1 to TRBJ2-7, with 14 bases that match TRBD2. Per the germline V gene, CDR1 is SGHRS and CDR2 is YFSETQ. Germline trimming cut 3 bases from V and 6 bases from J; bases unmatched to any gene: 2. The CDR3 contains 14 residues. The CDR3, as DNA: TGCGCCAGCAGCTCGGGACTAGCGGGAGCCGAGCAGTACTTC. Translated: CASSSGLAGAEQYF.

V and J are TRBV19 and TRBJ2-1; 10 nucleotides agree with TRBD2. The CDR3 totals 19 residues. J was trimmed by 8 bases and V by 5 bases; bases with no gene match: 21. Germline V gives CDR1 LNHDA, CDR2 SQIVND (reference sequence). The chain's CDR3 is CASSEMETRGLGTSDEQFF. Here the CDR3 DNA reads TGTGCCAGTAGTGAGATGGAAACTCGGGGGTTGGGGACTAGCGATGAGCAGTTCTTC.

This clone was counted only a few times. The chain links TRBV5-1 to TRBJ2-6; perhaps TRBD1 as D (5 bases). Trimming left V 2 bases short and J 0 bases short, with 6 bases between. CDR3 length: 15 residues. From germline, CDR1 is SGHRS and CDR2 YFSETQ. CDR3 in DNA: TGCGCCAGCAGCTTTGGGGCCTCTGGGGCCAACGTCCTGACTTTC. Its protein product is CASSFGASGANVLTF. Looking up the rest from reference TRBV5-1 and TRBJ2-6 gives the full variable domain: KAGVTQTPRYLIKTRGQQVTLSCSPISGHRSVSWYQQTPGQGLQFLFEYFSETQRNKGNFPGRFSGRQFSNSRSEMNVSTLELGDSALYLCASSFGASGANVLTFGAGSRLTVL.

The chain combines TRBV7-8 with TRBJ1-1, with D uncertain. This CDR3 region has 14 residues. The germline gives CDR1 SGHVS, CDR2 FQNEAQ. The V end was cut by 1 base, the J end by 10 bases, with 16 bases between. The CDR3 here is CASSLVGSSRGAFF. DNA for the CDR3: TGTGCCAGCAGCTTAGTAGGGTCTTCTCGTGGAGCTTTCTTT.

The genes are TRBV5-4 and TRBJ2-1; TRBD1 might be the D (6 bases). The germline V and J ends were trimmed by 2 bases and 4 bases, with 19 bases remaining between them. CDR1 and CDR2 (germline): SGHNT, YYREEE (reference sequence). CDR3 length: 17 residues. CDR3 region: CASSFGGSGTKYNEQFF. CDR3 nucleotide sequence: TGTGCCAGCAGCTTCGGTGGGTCGGGGACAAAGTACAATGAGCAGTTCTTC. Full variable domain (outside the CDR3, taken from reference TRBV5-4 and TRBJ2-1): ETGVTQSPTHLIKTRGQQVTLRCSSQSGHNTVSWYQQALGQGPQFIFQYYREEENGRGNFPPRFSGLQFPNYSSELNVNALELDDSALYLCASSFGGSGTKYNEQFFGPGTRLTVL.

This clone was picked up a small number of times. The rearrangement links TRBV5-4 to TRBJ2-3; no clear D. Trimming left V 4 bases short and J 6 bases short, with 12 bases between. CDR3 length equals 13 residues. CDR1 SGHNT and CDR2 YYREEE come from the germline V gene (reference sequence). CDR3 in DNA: TGTGCCAGCAGCCTGGAAGGGCTGGATACGCAGTATTTT. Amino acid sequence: CASSLEGLDTQYF. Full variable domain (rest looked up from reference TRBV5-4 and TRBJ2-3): ETGVTQSPTHLIKTRGQQVTLRCSSQSGHNTVSWYQQALGQGPQFIFQYYREEENGRGNFPPRFSGLQFPNYSSELNVNALELDDSALYLCASSLEGLDTQYFGPGTRLTVL.

This CDR3 is CASSRAFYGQPQHF. The DNA for the CDR3 is TGTGCCAGCAGCCGGGCGTTTTATGGACAGCCCCAGCATTTT. The chain recombines TRBV14 with TRBJ1-5; no clear D gene. The V gene lost 4 bases and the J gene lost 7 bases, with 14 bases spanning the gap. This CDR3 has 14 residues. CDR1 is SGHDN, CDR2 FVKESK, per germline.

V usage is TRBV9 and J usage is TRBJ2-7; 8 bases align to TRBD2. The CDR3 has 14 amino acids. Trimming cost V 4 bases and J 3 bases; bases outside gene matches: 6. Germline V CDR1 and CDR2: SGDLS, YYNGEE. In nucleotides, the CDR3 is TGTGCCAGCAGCTTGAGCGGGAGAGGCTACGAGCAGTACTTC. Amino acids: CASSLSGRGYEQYF. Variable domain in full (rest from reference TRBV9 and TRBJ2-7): DSGVTQTPKHLITATGQRVTLRCSPRSGDLSVYWYQQSLDQGLQFLIQYYNGEERAKGNILERFSAQQFPDLHSELNLSSLELGDSALYFCASSLSGRGYEQYFGPGTRLTVT.

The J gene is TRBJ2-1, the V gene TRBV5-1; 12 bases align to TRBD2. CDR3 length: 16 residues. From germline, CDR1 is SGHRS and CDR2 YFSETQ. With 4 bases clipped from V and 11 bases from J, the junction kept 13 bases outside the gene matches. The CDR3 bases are TGCGCCAGCAGCCCCTCTAGCGGGGGGGGTATCTTTAAGCAGTTCTTC. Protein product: CASSPSSGGGIFKQFF.

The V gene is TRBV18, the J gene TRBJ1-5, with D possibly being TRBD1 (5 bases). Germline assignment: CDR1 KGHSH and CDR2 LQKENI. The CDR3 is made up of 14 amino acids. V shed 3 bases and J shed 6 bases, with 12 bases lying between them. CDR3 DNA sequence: TGTGCCAGCTCACCGGGGAGGACAACTCAGCCCCAGCATTTT. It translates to CASSPGRTTQPQHF. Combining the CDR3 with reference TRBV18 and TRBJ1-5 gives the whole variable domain NAGVMQNPRHLVRRRGQEARLRCSPMKGHSHVYWYRQLPEEGLKFMVYLQKENIIDESGMPKERFSAEFPKEGPSILRIQQVVRGDSAAYFCASSPGRTTQPQHFGDGTRLSIL.

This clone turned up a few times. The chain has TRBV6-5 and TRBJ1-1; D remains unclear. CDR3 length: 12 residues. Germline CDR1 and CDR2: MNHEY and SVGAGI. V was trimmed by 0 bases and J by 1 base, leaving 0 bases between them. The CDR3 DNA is TGTGCCAGCAGTTACTCGAACACTGAAGCTTTCTTT. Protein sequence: CASSYSNTEAFF.

This CDR3 reads CASSLIGEGEQFF. CDR3 coding DNA: TGCGCCAGCAGCTTGATAGGGGAAGGTGAGCAGTTCTTC. The V gene is TRBV5-1, the J gene TRBJ2-1; D might be TRBD1 (5 bases). Trimming left V 1 base short and J 9 bases short, with 11 bases between. CDR1 SGHRS and CDR2 YFSETQ come from the germline V gene. CDR3 length equals 13 residues. The complete variable domain, with remaining parts taken from reference TRBV5-1 and TRBJ2-1, reads KAGVTQTPRYLIKTRGQQVTLSCSPISGHRSVSWYQQTPGQGLQFLFEYFSETQRNKGNFPGRFSGRQFSNSRSEMNVSTLELGDSALYLCASSLIGEGEQFFGPGTRLTVL.

The CDR3 DNA reads TGCGCCAGCAGCCAGGTCCTAGCGGGGAAGTACGAGCAGTACTTC. Translated: CASSQVLAGKYEQYF. The V gene is TRBV4-1, the J gene TRBJ2-7, with TRBD2 identical over 9 bases. Trimming at V came to 3 bases and at J to 4 bases, leaving 7 bases not matched to a gene. This CDR3 has 15 residues. The germline gives CDR1 MGHRA, CDR2 YSYEKL.

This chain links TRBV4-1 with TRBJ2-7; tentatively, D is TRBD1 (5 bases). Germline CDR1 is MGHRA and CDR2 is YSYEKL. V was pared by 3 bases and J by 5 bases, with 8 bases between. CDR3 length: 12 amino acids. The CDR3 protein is CASSHDSNEQYF. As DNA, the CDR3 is TGCGCCAGCAGCCACGACAGCAACGAGCAGTACTTC.

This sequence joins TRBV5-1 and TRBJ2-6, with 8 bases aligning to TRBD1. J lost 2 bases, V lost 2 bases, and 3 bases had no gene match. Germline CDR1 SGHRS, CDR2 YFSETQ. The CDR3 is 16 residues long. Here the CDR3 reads CASSLLQGAGANVLTF. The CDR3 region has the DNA TGCGCCAGCAGCTTATTACAGGGGGCTGGGGCCAACGTCCTGACTTTC.